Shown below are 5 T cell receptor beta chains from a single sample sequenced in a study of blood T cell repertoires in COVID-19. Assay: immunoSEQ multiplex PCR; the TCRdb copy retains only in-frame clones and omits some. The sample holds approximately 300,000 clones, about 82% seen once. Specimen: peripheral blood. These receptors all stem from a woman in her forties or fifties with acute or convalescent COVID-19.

This CDR3 reads CASSVVSLAGPSTDTQYF. The CDR3 DNA follows: TGTGCCAGCAGCGTCGTATCTTTAGCGGGACCTAGCACAGATACGCAGTATTTT. The gene calls are TRBV13 and TRBJ2-3, with 8 nucleotides matching TRBD2. The V segment lost 5 bases and the J segment 0 bases; nucleotides outside the gene matches: 13. Germline V lookup: CDR1 PRHDT, CDR2 FYEKMQ (reference sequence). The CDR3 covers 18 residues. Complete variable domain (other parts from reference TRBV13 and TRBJ2-3): AAGVIQSPRHLIKEKRETATLKCYPIPRHDTVYWYQQGPGQDPQFLISFYEKMQSDKGSIPDRFSAQQFSDYHSELNMSSLELGDSALYFCASSVVSLAGPSTDTQYFGPGTRLTVL.

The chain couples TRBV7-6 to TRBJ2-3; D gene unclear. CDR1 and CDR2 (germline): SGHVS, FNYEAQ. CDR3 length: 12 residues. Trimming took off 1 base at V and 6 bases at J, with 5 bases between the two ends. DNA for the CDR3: TGTGCCAGCAGCTTAGTACGGGATACGCAGTATTTT. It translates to CASSLVRDTQYF.

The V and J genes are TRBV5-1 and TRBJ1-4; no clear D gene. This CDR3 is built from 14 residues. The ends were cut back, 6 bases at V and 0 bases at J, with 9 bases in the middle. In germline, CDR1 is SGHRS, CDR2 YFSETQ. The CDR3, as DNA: TGCGCCAGCAAGATCGCAGCAACTAATGAAAAACTGTTTTTT. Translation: CASKIAATNEKLFF.

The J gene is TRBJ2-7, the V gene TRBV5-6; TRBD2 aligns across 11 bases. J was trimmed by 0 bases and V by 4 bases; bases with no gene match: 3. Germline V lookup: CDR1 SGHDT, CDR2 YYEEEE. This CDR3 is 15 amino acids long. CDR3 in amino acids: CASSTLAGGSYEQYF. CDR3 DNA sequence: TGTGCCAGCAGCACGCTAGCGGGGGGCTCCTACGAGCAGTACTTC.

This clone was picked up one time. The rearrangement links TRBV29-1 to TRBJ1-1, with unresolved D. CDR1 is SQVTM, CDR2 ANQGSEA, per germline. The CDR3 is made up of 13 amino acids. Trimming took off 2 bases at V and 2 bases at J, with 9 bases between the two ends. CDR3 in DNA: TGCAGCGTTGAATGGCCGCTCAACACTGAAGCTTTCTTT. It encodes CSVEWPLNTEAFF.